These T cell receptor beta chains were read from a single sample in a study of blood T cell repertoires in COVID-19. Generated by immunoSEQ multiplex PCR, the TCRdb table keeps only in-frame clones and is missing some. The profile shows about 80,000 clones, around 88% of them singletons. Sequencing input: peripheral blood. These receptors were collected from an elderly woman with acute or convalescent COVID-19. CDR3s include the opening cysteine and the closing phenylalanine or tryptophan. Fields, in order: D gene, J gene, clone size, V gene, CDR3 DNA, CDR3 protein. The D gene is left open where the match is weak. Expanded clones get a size class; other rows say once, few or many, or leave the size out.

D: TRBD2; J: TRBJ2-2; size: NA; V: TRBV12-3/TRBV12-4; DNA: TGTGCCAGCAGGACTAGCCCCGGGGAGCTGTTTTTT; CDR3: CASRTSPGELFF
D: TRBD1; J: TRBJ1-1; size: NA; V: TRBV6-1; DNA: TGTGCCAGCAGTGAGGACAGGTCTAAGGCGGCTTTCTTT; CDR3: CASSEDRSKAAFF
D: NA; J: TRBJ2-6; size: NA; V: TRBV6-6; DNA: TGTGCCAGCAGTTACCGTCCAGGCTCCGGGGCCAACGTCCTGACTTTC; CDR3: CASSYRPGSGANVLTF
D: NA; J: TRBJ2-7; size: NA; V: TRBV5-1; DNA: TGCGCCAGCAGCTTGGGACTTGACGAGCAGTACTTC; CDR3: CASSLGLDEQYF
D: NA; J: TRBJ1-6; size: NA; V: TRBV4-2; DNA: TGTGCCAGCAGCCAAGAAAAAGGCAGACAGCCTAATAATTCACCCCTCCACTTT; CDR3: CASSQEKGRQPNNSPLHF
D: TRBD1; J: TRBJ2-1; size: NA; V: TRBV18; DNA: TGTGCCAGCTCAGCTCCGGGACAGTCGGGCAATGAGCAGTTCTTC; CDR3: CASSAPGQSGNEQFF
D: TRBD1; J: TRBJ1-3; size: NA; V: TRBV5-1; DNA: TGCGCCAGCAGCACCAGGGGGGAATCTGGAAACACCATATATTTT; CDR3: CASSTRGESGNTIYF
D: NA; J: TRBJ1-3; size: NA; V: TRBV6-5; DNA: TGTGCCACCGTTCAGGCCTCTGGAAACACCATATATTTT; CDR3: CATVQASGNTIYF
D: TRBD2; J: TRBJ2-1; size: once; V: TRBV18; DNA: TGTGCCAGCTCACCGGGACTAGCGAGGAATGAGCAGTTCTTC; CDR3: CASSPGLARNEQFF
D: TRBD2; J: TRBJ2-5; size: NA; V: TRBV5-4; DNA: TGTGCCAGCAGCATCGGACTAGCGGGGGGCCGGGGAGAGACCCAGTACTTC; CDR3: CASSIGLAGGRGETQYF
D: TRBD1; J: TRBJ1-1; size: NA; V: TRBV5-6; DNA: TGTGCCAGCAGCCACCCGAGGCAGGGGGGTGAAGCTTTCTTT; CDR3: CASSHPRQGGEAFF